This T cell receptor (beta chain) was sequenced in a study of shared clonotypes between healthy human individuals (TCRdb year 2020). For context, the study as a whole: The cohort included a few men and a couple of women between 18 and 49 years of age. For each donor, CD4 naive and CD4 memory were each given three plates, CD8 naive was given two plates, and CD8 memory was given one plate. The study deeply sequenced blood TCR repertoires of five healthy adults to estimate repertoire size and the extent of clonotype sharing between individuals. To increase sequencing depth and limit assay-specific biases, TCR repertoire library preparation and sequencing were carried out by different laboratories using diverse techniques. Between about 0.85 and 8.9 billion PBMCs per donor were obtained by leukapheresis.

Germline trimming amounts to 6 bases on V and 1 base on J, with 2 as the count of junction bases outside the gene matches. CDR1 is given as MDHEN and CDR2 as SYDVKM, both from the germline V gene. From the cysteine through the phenylalanine, the CDR3 covers 16 amino acids. The only DNA kept is the CDR3, 48 bases in frame from the first base. The paper's findings and limits, for the study overall: About 5% of naive CD4, roughly 3.6% of naive CD8, about 2.4% of memory CD4, and 0.4% of memory CD8 clonotypes were shared across a few donors. Compared with non-shared clonotypes, clonotypes shared by all four sorted-subset donors had higher generation probabilities. Naive subsets generally had larger estimated clonotype richness than memory subsets did. Even with the large sequencing depth, rarefaction of the sorted-subset datasets indicated that sequencing was incomplete. Sampling was restricted to blood, and TCR repertoires in tissue are likely to differ from TCR repertoires in blood. Because the study included a small number of donors, the genetic and exposure-history diversity represented was limited. Pairwise subsampling indicated that sequencing depth was expected to affect the degree of clonotype sharing among donors.

TCR CDR3 regions were amplified from genomic DNA by multiplex PCR using the deep immunoSEQ assay. Extracted genomic DNA from each cell subset was spread evenly across all wells of several immunoSEQ 96-well plates, with each plate serving as a replicate. For sorted subsets, about 200 ng genomic DNA, equal to tens of thousands of T cell genomes, was loaded into each replicate PCR. Purified libraries were measured with a Qubit 3.0 fluorometer, size-checked on a Bioanalyzer 2100, and measured again with the KAPA Library Quantification kit. Every immunoSEQ 96-well plate was sequenced on a dedicated single-read 150-cycle Illumina NextSeq 550 flow cell. In the paper's pipeline: The immunoSEQ output contained only junctional sequences without quality scores, so filtering could not match that applied to full-length reads. To assign V/J genes and CDR3, sequences were annotated against IMGT germline references using PyIR, a Python wrapper for IgBLAST v1.9. Reads were removed for weak V/J assignments (E-value above 1e-6), missing CDR3, stop codons, out-of-frame junctions, or ambiguous translated residues. A V3J clonotype was defined by an identical inferred V gene, J gene, and CDR3 amino acid sequence. The percentage overlap between two repertoires was calculated by dividing the number of shared unique clonotypes by the size of the smaller repertoire. Three approaches were used to assess repertoire richness: RTK rarefaction, the Chao1 estimator, and Recon v2.1 estimates of unobserved clonotypes. OLGA was used to compute generation probabilities for all TCRbeta clonotypes that the gDNA method yielded from four donors. TCRdb re-hosts the immuneACCESS table, in-frame sequences only. Its copies lack some clones; in the studies checked, an unresolved V gene accounts for under half of them, and the cause for the rest is not known. The DNA was the basis for D and trimming; V, J and clone size are from that table. Across this sample there are some 1,400,000 clones, with 95% to 97% seen only once. Clones ranked in the top ten supply roughly 1.2% of the sample.

Healthy HIV-negative adults with no recently reported acute infections or vaccinations were included as donors. Every donor was a Caucasian adult residing in Nashville, Tennessee, USA. Magnetic negative selection was used to enrich CD4+ T cells, after which naive cells were positively selected on CD45RA and the negative fraction became the memory subset. After blood collection by leukapheresis, PBMCs were isolated using Ficoll-Histopaque density gradient centrifugation and then cryopreserved in the vapor phase of liquid nitrogen. Analytical flow cytometry was used to check the purity and quantity of every magnetically sorted T cell population. From each sorted fraction, genomic DNA was isolated and quantified by UV absorbance on a Nanodrop 2000c. Regarding this clone: Its antigen remains undetermined. Per-base quality was not reported, and no clone a single base away is much larger than it.

The receptor was derived from a man younger than 45 in good health. This chain is built from TRBV28 and TRBJ2-1, and 14 bases in between align with TRBD2. What was sequenced was naive CD4+ T cells sorted from blood. This specimen's cell subset or site label, per the study, means: CD45RA+ positively selected. The CDR3 reads CASRGLAGVSYNEQFF. The sequenced DNA is TGTGCCAGCAGGGGACTAGCGGGAGTATCCTACAATGAGCAGTTCTTC.